A single T cell receptor (beta chain) is shown here with its context. This study enrolled people aged roughly 18 to 100 from roughly 22 US geographic areas. Germline CDR1 reads MNHEY; CDR2 reads SMNVEV (reference sequence). V lost 5 bases and J lost 4, with 14 bases in between. This CDR3 has 14 amino acids. The entry originates in a study of blood T cell repertoires in COVID-19. TCRdb keeps only in-frame clones here, not all; method: immunoSEQ multiplex PCR. The sample includes 250,000 or so clones, about nine tenths of them seen just once. This chain connects TRBV27 to TRBJ1-2; D not resolved. This receptor was identified in a man aged 40-50 years who had recovered from COVID-19. The sample taken for sequencing was PBMCs or T cells enriched from blood (not recorded which). In nucleotides, the CDR3 is TGTGCCAGCAGTCCGACCGGGTCCCGCTATGGCTACACCTTC. Translation gives CASSPTGSRYGYTF.